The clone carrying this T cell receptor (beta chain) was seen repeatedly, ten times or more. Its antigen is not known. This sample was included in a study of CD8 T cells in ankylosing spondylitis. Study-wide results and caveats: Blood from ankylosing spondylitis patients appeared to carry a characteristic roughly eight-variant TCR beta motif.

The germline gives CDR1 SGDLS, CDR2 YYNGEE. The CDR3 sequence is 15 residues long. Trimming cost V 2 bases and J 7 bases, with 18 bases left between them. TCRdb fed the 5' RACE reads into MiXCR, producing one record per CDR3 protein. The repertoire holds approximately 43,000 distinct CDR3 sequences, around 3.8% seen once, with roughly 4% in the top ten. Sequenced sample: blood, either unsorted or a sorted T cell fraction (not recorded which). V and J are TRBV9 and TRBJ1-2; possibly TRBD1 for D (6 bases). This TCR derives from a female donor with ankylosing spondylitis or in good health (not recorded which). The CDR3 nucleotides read TGTGCCAGCAGCGTTACAGGGTCGGGGTCTGGTGGCTACACCTTC. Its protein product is CASSVTGSGSGGYTF.